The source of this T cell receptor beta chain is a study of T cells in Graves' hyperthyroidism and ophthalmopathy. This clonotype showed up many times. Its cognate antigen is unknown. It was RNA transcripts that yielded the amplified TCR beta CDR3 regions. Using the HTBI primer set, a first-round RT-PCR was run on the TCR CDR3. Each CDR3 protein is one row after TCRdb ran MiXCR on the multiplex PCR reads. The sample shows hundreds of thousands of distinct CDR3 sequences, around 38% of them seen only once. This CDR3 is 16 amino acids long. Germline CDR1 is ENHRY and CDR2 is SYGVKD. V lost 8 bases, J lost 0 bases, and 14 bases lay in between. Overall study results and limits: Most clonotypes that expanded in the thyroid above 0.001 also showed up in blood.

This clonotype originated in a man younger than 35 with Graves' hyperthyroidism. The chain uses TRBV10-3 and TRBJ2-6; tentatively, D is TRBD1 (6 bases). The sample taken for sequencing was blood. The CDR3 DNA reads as TGTGCCATCGAACCTAGGGGGAACTCTGGGGCCAACGTCCTGACTTTC. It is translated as CAIEPRGNSGANVLTF.